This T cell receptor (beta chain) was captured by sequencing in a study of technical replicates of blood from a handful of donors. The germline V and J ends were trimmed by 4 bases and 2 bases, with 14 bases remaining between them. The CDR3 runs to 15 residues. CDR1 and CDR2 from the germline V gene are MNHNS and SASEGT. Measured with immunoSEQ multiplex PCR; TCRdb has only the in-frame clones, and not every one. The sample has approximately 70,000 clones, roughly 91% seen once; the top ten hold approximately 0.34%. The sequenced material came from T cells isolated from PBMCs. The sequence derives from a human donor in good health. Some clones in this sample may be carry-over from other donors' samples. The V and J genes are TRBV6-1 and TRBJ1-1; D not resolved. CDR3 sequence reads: CASSVAGRLNTEAFF. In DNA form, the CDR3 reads TGTGCCAGCAGTGTAGCGGGAAGACTAAACACTGAAGCTTTCTTT.